Shown below are 8 T cell receptor beta chains from a single sample sequenced in a study of cytomegalovirus exposure and HLA in healthy donors. Primers for the PCR totalled 60 Vbeta and 13 Jbeta. Assay used: immunoSEQ multiplex PCR; TCRdb lists only in-frame clones, some missing. The sample includes about 180,000 clones, 70% to 80% of them seen just once. Sequencing input: PBMCs. Receptors were obtained from a man younger than 35 in good health and CMV-seronegative.

The chain couples TRBV7-2 to TRBJ2-2; 16 bases are a match to TRBD2. The V and J ends lost 5 bases and 3 bases, in that order; junction bases with no gene match: 6. This CDR3 has 18 residues. The V gene's germline CDR1 is SGHTA and CDR2 FQGNSA. The CDR3 spells CASSQPGLAGGDTGELFF. Here the CDR3 DNA reads TGTGCCAGCAGCCAACCGGGACTAGCGGGAGGGGACACCGGGGAGCTGTTTTTT.

V gene TRBV4-1 combines with J gene TRBJ2-1, with D perhaps TRBD2 (5 bases). CDR1 and CDR2 from the germline V gene are MGHRA and YSYEKL. Trimming removed 1 base from V and 6 bases from J, with 16 bases in between. The CDR3 has 16 amino acids. CDR3 region: CASSQAGNGPGNEQFF. The CDR3 coding sequence is TGCGCCAGCAGCCAAGCCGGGAACGGTCCCGGCAATGAGCAGTTCTTC.

The J gene is TRBJ1-2, the V gene TRBV30; D possibly corresponds to TRBD1 (6 bases). This CDR3 is built from 14 residues. The germline V gene has CDR1 GTSNPN and CDR2 SVGIG (reference sequence). V was trimmed by 0 bases and J by 4 bases, leaving 12 bases between them. The CDR3 DNA reads TGTGCCTGGAGTGTAAGTTTGGACAGCTATGGCTACACCTTC. Its protein is CAWSVSLDSYGYTF.

The rearrangement links TRBV7-9 to TRBJ2-7; D might be TRBD1 (5 bases). The CDR3 totals 15 residues. The germline CDR1 and CDR2 sequences are SEHNR and FQNEAQ (reference sequence). Deletions cut 3 bases from V and 6 bases from J, with 18 bases between. CDR3 protein: CASSFASVGHGEQYF. CDR3 nucleotide sequence: TGTGCCAGCAGCTTCGCGTCTGTGGGGCACGGCGAGCAGTACTTC.

The chain links TRBV7-8 to TRBJ2-5; D ambiguous. The DNA end favors TRBJ2-7, so the J call may be wrong. The CDR3 runs to 14 residues. Germline CDR1 and CDR2: SGHVS and FQNEAQ. The CDR3 nucleotides are TGTGCCAGCAGCTCCCGGATTAGCTCCTACGAGCAGTACTTC. It encodes CASSSRISSYEQYF.

This clone showed up just once. The genes are TRBV2 and TRBJ2-5, with D perhaps TRBD1 (7 bases). The CDR3 covers 16 residues. From germline, CDR1 is SNHLY and CDR2 FYNNEI. V was cut by 7 bases and J by 4 bases, with 22 bases left in between. The CDR3 nucleotides are TGTGCCAGCATTAGACGACAGGGCGGAGGGGGAGAGACCCAGTACTTC. It codes for CASIRRQGGGGETQYF.

The rearrangement uses TRBV5-6 and TRBJ2-2, with D possibly being TRBD2 (6 bases). Germline V lookup: CDR1 SGHDT, CDR2 YYEEEE. Deletions cut 7 bases from V and 3 bases from J, with 13 bases between. The CDR3 covers 14 residues. CDR3 residues: CASFWWGDTGELFF. The CDR3 bases are TGTGCCAGCTTCTGGTGGGGGGACACCGGGGAGCTGTTTTTT.

In its sample, this clone was seen a few times. The chain uses TRBV2 and TRBJ2-3; weak D call: TRBD2 (6 bases). This CDR3 is built from 14 residues. V gave up 5 bases and J gave up 3 bases, with 12 bases separating them. Germline V lookup: CDR1 SNHLY, CDR2 FYNNEI. CDR3 DNA: TGTGCCAGCAGTATCTCTGGGAGGACAGATACGCAGTATTTT. This sequence encodes CASSISGRTDTQYF.